The T cell receptor (beta chain) described here comes from a study of blood T cell repertoires in COVID-19. Study summary: T cells, B-cell-depleted T cells, or PBMCs provided the cDNA or gDNA that served as material.

Trimming stripped 1 base from V and 4 bases from J, with 5 bases between. This CDR3 has 11 amino acids. Germline CDR1 is DFQATT and CDR2 is SNEGSKA (reference sequence). As originally analysed: Researchers report that nucleated cell counts were estimated from reference gene primer amplification. Measured with immunoSEQ multiplex PCR; TCRdb has only the in-frame clones, and not every one. The DNA was the basis for D and trimming; V, J and clone size are from that table. The sample has 100,000 or so clones; over 80% are singletons. The rearrangement uses TRBV20-1 and TRBJ2-7; D ambiguous. Sequencing input: peripheral blood. The clonotype comes from a man over 45 with acute or convalescent COVID-19. The CDR3 is CSARADYEQYF. The CDR3 coding sequence is TGCAGTGCTAGAGCAGATTACGAGCAGTACTTC.